This TCR beta chain is drawn from a study of T cells in tuberculosis. Study-wide findings and caveats: Smaller alpha distances in active tuberculosis partly reflected shorter CDR3-alpha lengths.

Produced via immunoSEQ multiplex PCR; TCRdb's table is partial and in-frame only. The table has 20,000 to 25,000 clones, around 97% seen once. The length of the CDR3 is 14 residues. Trimming pared 4 bases from V and 2 bases from J, leaving 11 bases between. Germline V lookup: CDR1 PRHDT, CDR2 FYEKMQ (reference sequence). About this clone: What it binds is not known.

On average about 100,000 T cells per donor were immunosequenced. The source is a donor aged 10 to 29 with latent tuberculosis or without tuberculosis infection. The sequencing input was PBMCs. The chain recombines TRBV13 with TRBJ1-2; D perhaps matches TRBD1 (5 bases). The CDR3 protein is CASSSETANYGYTF. CDR3 coding DNA: TGTGCCAGCAGCTCCGAGACAGCGAACTATGGCTACACCTTC.